Listed below are T cell receptor beta chains from one sample, sequenced in a study of cytomegalovirus exposure and HLA in healthy donors. Only in-frame clones appear in the TCRdb table, and some are missing; sequencing was by immunoSEQ multiplex PCR. The sample includes under 130,000 clones, around 86% of them seen just once. Sequenced input: PBMCs. The receptors come from a young woman in good health and CMV-seropositive. Both conserved end residues are trimmed from each CDR3.

CDR3aa,v_gene,len
SVRSSGGETQY,TRBV29-1,11
ASSEAAGVQPQH,TRBV2,12
SAKGTGGGGANVLT,TRBV29-1,14
ASSSGGAVPYEQY,TRBV7-8,13
ASSSGTGKTYEQY,TRBV5-8,13
SSSLTGGHNEQF,TRBV29-1,12
ASSRGTGAGNTIY,TRBV5-8,13
ASSPFRRDGELF,TRBV7-3,12
ASSVGGQNRPQH,TRBV25-1,12
ASSSAAVNQPQH,TRBV7-2,12
ASTTGGNYGYT,TRBV28,11
ASSIVSGNSGANVLT,TRBV19,15
ASSFTGVDTEAF,TRBV5-1,12
ASRVRGGLDTQY,TRBV19,12
ASSQDQASTNEKLF,TRBV4-2,14
ASSVGSALSTDTQY,TRBV9,14
ASRATRQANYEQY,TRBV7-2,13
ASSGDRESYEQY,TRBV25-1,12
ATSRDRENTEAF,TRBV15,12
ASARGDSKGNTIY,TRBV5-1,13
ASRRTELTAYEQY,TRBV6-5,13
ASSVDLAGLGSYNEQF,TRBV9,16
ASSPLDGLAKGETQY,TRBV19,15
ASSVGPGSNQPQH,TRBV9,13
ASSFRAGQLFISYEQY,TRBV5-6,16
ASSVNGLNTEAF,TRBV10-2,12
ASNPGTGAYEQY,TRBV7-8,12
ASSRQRTEAF,TRBV18,10
ASSFSIHGGENTEAF,TRBV27,15
ASSSGRLSSYEQY,TRBV5-1,13
ASRAGTGGPHTDTQY,TRBV2,15
ASSPTGAGNTIY,TRBV7-6,12
ASSYGLAGTYEQY,TRBV11-3,13